Below are 13 T cell receptor beta chains sequenced from a single sample in a study of blood T cell repertoires in COVID-19. This table comes from immunoSEQ multiplex PCR, and its TCRdb copy is limited to in-frame clones, with some not included. The sample has more than 120,000 clones, roughly 89% seen once. The sample taken for sequencing was peripheral blood. The receptors shown here come from a woman in her forties or fifties with acute or convalescent COVID-19.

The DNA of the CDR3 is TGCGCCAGCAGCCCCTCGGTTCTGAGCACAGATACGCAGTATTTT. This sequence encodes CASSPSVLSTDTQYF. This chain links TRBV5-1 with TRBJ2-3; no clear D gene. CDR1 and CDR2 (germline): SGHRS, YFSETQ. The CDR3 is made up of 15 amino acids. Trimming removed 4 bases from V and 0 bases from J, with 12 bases in between.

The rearrangement uses TRBV6-2 or TRBV6-3 and TRBJ1-1; tentative D call: TRBD1 (6 bases). Trimming removed 2 bases from V and 6 bases from J, with 19 bases in between. In germline, CDR1 is MNHEY, CDR2 SVGEGT. The CDR3 sequence is 16 residues long. CDR3 sequence: CASSYPAVGGHPEAFF. The CDR3 nucleotides read TGTGCCAGCAGTTACCCTGCTGTGGGGGGGCACCCTGAAGCTTTCTTT.

The CDR3: CASSPPFGGPANTEAFF. CDR3 sequence (DNA): TGTGCCAGCAGCCCTCCCTTCGGGGGGCCCGCAAACACTGAAGCTTTCTTT. The chain links TRBV3-1 (or the pseudogene TRBV3-2) to TRBJ1-1; TRBD1 is a possible D gene (6 bases). Deletions cut 4 bases from V and 2 bases from J, with 20 bases between. Looked up from germline, CDR1 is LGHDT and CDR2 is YNNKEL (reference sequence). The CDR3 has 17 residues.

The V call is TRBV28, the J call TRBJ2-7; TRBD1 matches at 9 bases. Germline V CDR1 and CDR2: MDHEN, SYDVKM. The CDR3 totals 16 residues. V was clipped by 5 bases and J by 5 bases; unmatched bases: 13. CDR3 in DNA: TGTGCCAGCAGTCCAAACCCGGGACAGGGTTCTAACGAGCAGTACTTC. Translating it yields CASSPNPGQGSNEQYF.

J is TRBJ2-7 and V is TRBV28; a possible D gene is TRBD2 (5 bases). V was pared by 3 bases and J by 7 bases, with 22 bases between. The germline V gene encodes CDR1 MDHEN and CDR2 SYDVKM. CDR3 length: 16 amino acids. Here the CDR3 DNA reads TGTGCCAGCAGTTTGTACCGACTCGTCTCCGAGGGTGAGCAGTACTTC. The encoded protein is CASSLYRLVSEGEQYF.

The rearrangement uses TRBV10-1 and TRBJ2-2; 8 bases agree with TRBD1. Germline V gene sequence: CDR1 WNHNN, CDR2 SYGVQD (reference sequence). CDR3 length: 16 amino acids. The trim removed 3 bases at V and 6 bases at J, leaving 9 bases unmatched. CDR3: CASSDRDRSGSGELFF. The CDR3 DNA sequence: TGCGCCAGCAGTGATCGGGACAGGTCGGGTTCCGGGGAGCTGTTTTTT.

The chain couples TRBV13 to TRBJ2-7; TRBD1 matches at 8 bases. Germline CDR1 PRHDT, CDR2 FYEKMQ (reference sequence). The CDR3 loop spans 14 amino acids. J gave up 2 bases and V 5 bases, and 5 bases lay outside the gene matches. CDR3 sequence reads: CASSLGTGAYEQYF. In DNA form, the CDR3 reads TGTGCCAGCAGCCTTGGGACAGGTGCCTACGAGCAGTACTTC.

The chain carries TRBV11-3 and TRBJ2-1; TRBD2 matches 7 bases. V was pared by 0 bases and J by 7 bases, with 9 bases of the junction left unmatched. The CDR3 spans 16 residues. Germline CDR1 SGHNT, CDR2 YENEEA. The CDR3 bases are TGTGCCAGCAGCTTAGAAAGCGGGACCGGACGGAATGAGCAGTTCTTC. Protein product: CASSLESGTGRNEQFF.

This rearrangement joins TRBV6-1 to TRBJ1-5; 12 bases fit TRBD1. V shed 0 bases, J shed 6 bases, and the junction held 15 bases outside the gene matches. Germline CDR1 MNHNS, CDR2 SASEGT. CDR3 length: 20 residues. This chain's CDR3 is CASSEAPVTAGTGGSQPQHF. The CDR3, as DNA: TGTGCCAGCAGTGAAGCGCCCGTAACCGCCGGGACAGGGGGCAGTCAGCCCCAGCATTTT.

The V gene is TRBV6-6, the J gene TRBJ1-1; 9 bases match TRBD1. The trim removed 7 bases at V and 4 bases at J, leaving 13 bases unmatched. The CDR3 sequence is 16 residues long. Germline CDR1 is MNHNY and CDR2 is SVGAGI (reference sequence). The CDR3 DNA reads as TGTGCCAGCATCCCGGGACAGGGCCTTGGTAGCACTGAAGCTTTCTTT. Amino acid sequence: CASIPGQGLGSTEAFF.

V usage is TRBV6-5 and J usage is TRBJ2-7, with TRBD2 identical over 12 bases. Trimming at V came to 10 bases and at J to 0 bases, leaving 7 bases not matched to a gene. Germline loops: CDR1 MNHEY, CDR2 SVGAGI. CDR3 size: 15 residues. CDR3 region: CATGLAGLSSYEQYF. The CDR3 bases are TGTGCCACCGGACTAGCGGGACTTAGCTCCTACGAGCAGTACTTC.

This clone was picked up one time. The chain couples TRBV27 to TRBJ2-2; no definite D call. Germline V gene sequence: CDR1 MNHEY, CDR2 SMNVEV (reference sequence). Trimming shortened V by 1 base and J by 6 bases, and 3 bases separated the two germline ends. The CDR3 loop spans 12 amino acids. CDR3 nucleotides: TGTGCCAGCAGTTTATTCTCCGGGGAGCTGTTTTTT. Its protein is CASSLFSGELFF.

The V gene is TRBV29-1, the J gene TRBJ2-7; a weak D match, TRBD1 (6 bases). The CDR3 totals 14 residues. Trimming took 3 bases from V and 0 from J, leaving 12 bases between them. Germline loops: CDR1 SQVTM, CDR2 ANQGSEA. The CDR3 DNA sequence: TGCAGCGTTGAGGGTCAGGGGACCTCCTACGAGCAGTACTTC. This codes for CSVEGQGTSYEQYF.